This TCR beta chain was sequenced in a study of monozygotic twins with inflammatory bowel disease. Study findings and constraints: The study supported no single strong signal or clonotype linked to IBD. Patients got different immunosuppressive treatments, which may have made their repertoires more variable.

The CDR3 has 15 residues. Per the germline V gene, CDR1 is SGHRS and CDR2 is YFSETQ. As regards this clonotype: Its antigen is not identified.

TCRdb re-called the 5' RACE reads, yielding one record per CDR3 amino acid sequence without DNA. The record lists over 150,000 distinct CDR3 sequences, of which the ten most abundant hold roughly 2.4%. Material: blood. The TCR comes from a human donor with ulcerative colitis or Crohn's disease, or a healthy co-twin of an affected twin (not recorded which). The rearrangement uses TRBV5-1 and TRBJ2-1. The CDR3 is CASSGFRSSYNEQFF.